This entry concerns a single T cell receptor (beta chain). Antigen: not known. Germline V gives CDR1 LNHNV, CDR2 YYDKDF (reference sequence). V lost 5 bases and J 1 base, leaving 14 bases between the germline ends. This CDR3 has 15 amino acids. This sample stems from a study of cytomegalovirus exposure and HLA in healthy donors. Both 60 Vbeta primers and 13 Jbeta primers went into the PCR. The protocol was immunoSEQ multiplex PCR, while the TCRdb copy is restricted to in-frame clones and leaves out a portion. Of approximately 110,000 clones in the sample, around three quarters were seen once. Study findings and constraints: TCR beta V segments were, for the most part, productive about 90% or about 30% of the time in an earlier analysis.

The origin of this receptor is a human donor in good health. The chain carries TRBV15 and TRBJ2-5, with a weak D call TRBD2 (6 bases). Sequenced sample: PBMCs. In nucleotides, the CDR3 is TGTGCCACCAGCTCGAAGCTTAGCGGCCAAGAGACCCAGTACTTC. This gives the protein CATSSKLSGQETQYF.